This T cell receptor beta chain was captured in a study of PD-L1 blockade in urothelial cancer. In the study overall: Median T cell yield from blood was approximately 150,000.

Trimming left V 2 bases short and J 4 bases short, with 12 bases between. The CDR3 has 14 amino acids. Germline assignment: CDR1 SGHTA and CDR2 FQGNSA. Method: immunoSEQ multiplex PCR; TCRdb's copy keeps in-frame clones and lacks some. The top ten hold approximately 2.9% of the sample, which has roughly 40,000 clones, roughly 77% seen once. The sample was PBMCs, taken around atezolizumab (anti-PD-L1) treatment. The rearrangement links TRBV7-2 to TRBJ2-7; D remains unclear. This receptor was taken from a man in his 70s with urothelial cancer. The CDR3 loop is CASSLSDPRYEQYF. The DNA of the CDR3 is TGTGCCAGCAGCTTATCAGACCCCAGGTACGAGCAGTACTTC.